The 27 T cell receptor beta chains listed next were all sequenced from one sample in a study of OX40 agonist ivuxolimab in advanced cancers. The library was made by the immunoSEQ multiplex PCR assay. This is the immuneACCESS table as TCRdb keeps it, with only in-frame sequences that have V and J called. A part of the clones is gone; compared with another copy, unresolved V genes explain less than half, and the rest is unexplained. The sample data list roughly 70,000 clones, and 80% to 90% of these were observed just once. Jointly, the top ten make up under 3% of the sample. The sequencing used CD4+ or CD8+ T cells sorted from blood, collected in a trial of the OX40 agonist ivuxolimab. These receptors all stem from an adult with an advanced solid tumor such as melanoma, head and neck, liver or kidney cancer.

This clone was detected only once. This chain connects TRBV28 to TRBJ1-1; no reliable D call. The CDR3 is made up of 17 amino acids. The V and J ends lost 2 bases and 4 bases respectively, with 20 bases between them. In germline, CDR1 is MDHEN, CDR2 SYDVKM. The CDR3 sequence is CASSLPTMGGVSTEAFF. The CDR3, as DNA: TGTGCCAGCAGTTTACCCACGATGGGAGGAGTAAGCACTGAAGCTTTCTTT.

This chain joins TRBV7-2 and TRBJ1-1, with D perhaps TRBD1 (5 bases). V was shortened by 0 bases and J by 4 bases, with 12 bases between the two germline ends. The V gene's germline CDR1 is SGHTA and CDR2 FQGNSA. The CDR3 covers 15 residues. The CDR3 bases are TGTGCCAGCAGCTTAGCGTACGGAACAGGCACTGAAGCTTTCTTT. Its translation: CASSLAYGTGTEAFF.

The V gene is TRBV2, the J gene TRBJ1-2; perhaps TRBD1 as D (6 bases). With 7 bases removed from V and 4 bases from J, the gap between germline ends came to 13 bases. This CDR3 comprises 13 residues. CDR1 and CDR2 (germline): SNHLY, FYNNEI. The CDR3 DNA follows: TGTGCCAGCACTCCCCCAGGGGCCTATGGCTACACCTTC. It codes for CASTPPGAYGYTF.

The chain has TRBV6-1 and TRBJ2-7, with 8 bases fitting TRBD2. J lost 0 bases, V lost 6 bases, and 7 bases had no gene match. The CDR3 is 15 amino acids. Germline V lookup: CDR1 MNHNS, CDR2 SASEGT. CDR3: CASSDGGASSYEQYF. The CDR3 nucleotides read TGTGCCAGCAGCGACGGGGGGGCCTCCTCCTACGAGCAGTACTTC.

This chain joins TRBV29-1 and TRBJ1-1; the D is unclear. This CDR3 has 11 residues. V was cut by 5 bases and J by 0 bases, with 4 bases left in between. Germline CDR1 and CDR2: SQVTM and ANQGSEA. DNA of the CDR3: TGCAGCGTTTGGGTGAACACTGAAGCTTTCTTT. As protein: CSVWVNTEAFF.

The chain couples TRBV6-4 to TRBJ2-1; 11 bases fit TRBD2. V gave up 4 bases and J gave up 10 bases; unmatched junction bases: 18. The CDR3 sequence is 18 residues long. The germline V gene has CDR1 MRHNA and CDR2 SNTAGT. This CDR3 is CASSVRSWGTSGYEEQFF. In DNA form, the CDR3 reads TGTGCCAGCAGTGTCAGGAGTTGGGGGACTAGCGGCTACGAGGAGCAGTTCTTC.

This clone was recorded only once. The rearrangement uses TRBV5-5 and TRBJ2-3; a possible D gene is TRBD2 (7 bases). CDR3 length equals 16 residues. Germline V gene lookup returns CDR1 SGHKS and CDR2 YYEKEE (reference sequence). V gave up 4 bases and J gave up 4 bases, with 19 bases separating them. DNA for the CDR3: TGTGCCAGCAGCCTATCGGCGGGGGCTCTGTCAGATACGCAGTATTTT. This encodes CASSLSAGALSDTQYF.

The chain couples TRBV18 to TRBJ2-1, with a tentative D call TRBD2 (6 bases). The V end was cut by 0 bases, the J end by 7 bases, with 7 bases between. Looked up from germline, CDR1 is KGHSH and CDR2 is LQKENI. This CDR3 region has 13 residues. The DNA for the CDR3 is TGTGCCAGCTCACCACCGGAGGGGAATGAGCAGTTCTTC. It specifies CASSPPEGNEQFF.

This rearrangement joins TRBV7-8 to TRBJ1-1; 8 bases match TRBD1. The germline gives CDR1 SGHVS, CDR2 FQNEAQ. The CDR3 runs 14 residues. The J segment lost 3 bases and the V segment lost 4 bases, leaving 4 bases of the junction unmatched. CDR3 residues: CASSSTGADTEAFF. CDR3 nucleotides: TGTGCCAGCAGCTCGACAGGGGCGGACACTGAAGCTTTCTTT. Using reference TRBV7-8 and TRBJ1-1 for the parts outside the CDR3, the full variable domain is GAGVSQSPRYKVAKRGQDVALRCDPISGHVSLFWYQQALGQGPEFLTYFQNEAQLDKSGLPSDRFFAERPEGSVSTLKIQRTQQEDSAVYLCASSSTGADTEAFFGQGTRLTVV.

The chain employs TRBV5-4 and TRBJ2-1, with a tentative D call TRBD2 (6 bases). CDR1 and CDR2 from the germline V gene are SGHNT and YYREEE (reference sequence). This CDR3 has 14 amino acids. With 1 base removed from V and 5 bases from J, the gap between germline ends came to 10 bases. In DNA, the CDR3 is TGTGCCAGCAGCTTGTCGGTAGCGGACAATGAGCAGTTCTTC. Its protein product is CASSLSVADNEQFF.

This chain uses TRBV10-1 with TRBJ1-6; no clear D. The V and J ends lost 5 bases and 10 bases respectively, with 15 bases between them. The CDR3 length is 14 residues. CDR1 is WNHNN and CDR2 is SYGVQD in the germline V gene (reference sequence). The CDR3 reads CASSLTPEHSPLHF. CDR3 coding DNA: TGCGCCAGCAGTCTTACTCCCGAACACTCACCCCTCCACTTT.

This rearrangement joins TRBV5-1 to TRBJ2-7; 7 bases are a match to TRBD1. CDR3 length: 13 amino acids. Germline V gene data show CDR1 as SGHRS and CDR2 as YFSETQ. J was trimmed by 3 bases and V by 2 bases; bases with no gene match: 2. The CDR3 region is CASSFRQGYEQYF. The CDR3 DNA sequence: TGCGCCAGCAGCTTTCGACAGGGCTACGAGCAGTACTTC.

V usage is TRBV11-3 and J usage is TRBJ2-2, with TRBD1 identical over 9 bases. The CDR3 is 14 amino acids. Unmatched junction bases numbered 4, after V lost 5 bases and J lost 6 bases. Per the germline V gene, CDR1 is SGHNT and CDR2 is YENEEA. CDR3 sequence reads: CASSRDRVSGELFF. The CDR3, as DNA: TGTGCCAGCAGCCGGGACAGGGTTTCCGGGGAGCTGTTTTTT.

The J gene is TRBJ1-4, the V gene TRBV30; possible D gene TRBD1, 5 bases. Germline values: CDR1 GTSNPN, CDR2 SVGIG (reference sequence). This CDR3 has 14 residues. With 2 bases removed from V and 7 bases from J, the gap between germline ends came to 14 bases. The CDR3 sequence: CAWSSRGGGEKLFF. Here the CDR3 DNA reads TGTGCCTGGAGTTCCCGGGGCGGTGGTGAAAAACTGTTTTTT.

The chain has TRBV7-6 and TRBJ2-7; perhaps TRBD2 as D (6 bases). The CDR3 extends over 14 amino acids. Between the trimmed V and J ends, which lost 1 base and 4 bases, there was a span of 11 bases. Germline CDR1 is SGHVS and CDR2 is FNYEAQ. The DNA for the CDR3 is TGTGCCAGCAGCTTAGTCCGGGGAGGATACGAGCAGTACTTC. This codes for CASSLVRGGYEQYF. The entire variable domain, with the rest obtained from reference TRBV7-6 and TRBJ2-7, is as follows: GAGVSQSPRYKVTKRGQDVALRCDPISGHVSLYWYRQALGQGPEFLTYFNYEAQQDKSGLPNDRFSAERPEGSISTLTIQRTEQRDSAMYRCASSLVRGGYEQYFGPGTRLTVT.

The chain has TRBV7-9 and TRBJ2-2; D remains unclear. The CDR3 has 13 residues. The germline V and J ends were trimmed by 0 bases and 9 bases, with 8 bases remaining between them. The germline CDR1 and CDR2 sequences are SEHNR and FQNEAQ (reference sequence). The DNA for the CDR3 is TGTGCCAGCAGCTTAGCGAAAGACCGGGAGCTGTTTTTT. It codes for CASSLAKDRELFF.

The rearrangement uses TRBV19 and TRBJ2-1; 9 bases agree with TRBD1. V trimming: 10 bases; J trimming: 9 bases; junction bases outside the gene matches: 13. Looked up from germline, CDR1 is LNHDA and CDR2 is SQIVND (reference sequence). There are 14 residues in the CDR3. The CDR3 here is CATKGTGFFGEQFF. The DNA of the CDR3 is TGTGCCACCAAAGGGACAGGGTTCTTTGGTGAGCAGTTCTTC.

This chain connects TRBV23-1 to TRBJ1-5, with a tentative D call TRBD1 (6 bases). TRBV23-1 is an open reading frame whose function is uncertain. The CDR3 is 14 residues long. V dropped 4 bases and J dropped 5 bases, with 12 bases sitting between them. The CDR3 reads CASSPQGEDQPQHF. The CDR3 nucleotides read TGCGCCAGCAGTCCACAGGGAGAGGATCAGCCCCAGCATTTT.

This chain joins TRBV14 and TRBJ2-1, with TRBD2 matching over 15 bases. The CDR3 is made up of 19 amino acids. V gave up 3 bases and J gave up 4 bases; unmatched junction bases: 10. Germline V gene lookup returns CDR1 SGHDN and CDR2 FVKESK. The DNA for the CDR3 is TGTGCCAGCAGCCAGAGTCCCGGGACTAGCGGGAGGTTTTACAATGAGCAGTTCTTC. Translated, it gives CASSQSPGTSGRFYNEQFF.

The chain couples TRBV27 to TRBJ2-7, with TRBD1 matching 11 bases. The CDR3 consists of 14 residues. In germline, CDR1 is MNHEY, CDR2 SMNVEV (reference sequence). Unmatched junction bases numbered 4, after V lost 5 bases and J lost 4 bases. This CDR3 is CASSPGQGEYEQYF. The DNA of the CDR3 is TGTGCCAGCAGTCCGGGACAGGGGGAGTACGAGCAGTACTTC.

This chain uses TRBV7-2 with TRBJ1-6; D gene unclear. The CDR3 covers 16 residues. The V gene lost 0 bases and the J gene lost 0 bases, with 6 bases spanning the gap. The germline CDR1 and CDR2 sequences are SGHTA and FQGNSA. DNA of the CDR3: TGTGCCAGCAGCTTAGCGTACAGCTCCTATAATTCACCCCTCCACTTT. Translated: CASSLAYSSYNSPLHF.

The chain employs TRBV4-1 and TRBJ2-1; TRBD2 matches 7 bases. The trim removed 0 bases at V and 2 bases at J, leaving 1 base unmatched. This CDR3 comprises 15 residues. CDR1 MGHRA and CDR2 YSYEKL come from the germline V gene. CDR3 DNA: TGCGCCAGCAGCCAAGATCGGGGGGCCTACAATGAGCAGTTCTTC. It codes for CASSQDRGAYNEQFF.

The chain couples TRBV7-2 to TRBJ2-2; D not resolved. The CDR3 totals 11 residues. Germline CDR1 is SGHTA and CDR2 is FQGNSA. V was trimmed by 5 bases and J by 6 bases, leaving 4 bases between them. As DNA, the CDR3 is TGTGCCAGCAGCCTCGCCGGGGAGCTGTTTTTT. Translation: CASSLAGELFF.

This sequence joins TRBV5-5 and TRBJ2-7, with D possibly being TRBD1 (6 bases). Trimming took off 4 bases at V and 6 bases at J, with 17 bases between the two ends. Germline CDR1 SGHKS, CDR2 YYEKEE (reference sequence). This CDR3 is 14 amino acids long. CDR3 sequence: CASSRQVTLGEQYF. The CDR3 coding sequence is TGTGCCAGCAGCCGACAGGTGACCTTGGGCGAGCAGTACTTC.

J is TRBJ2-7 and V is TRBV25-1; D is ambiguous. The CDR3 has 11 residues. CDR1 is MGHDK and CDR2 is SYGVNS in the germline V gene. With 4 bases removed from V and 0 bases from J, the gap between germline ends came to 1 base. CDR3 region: CASSVSYEQYF. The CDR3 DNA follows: TGTGCCAGCAGTGTCTCCTACGAGCAGTACTTC.

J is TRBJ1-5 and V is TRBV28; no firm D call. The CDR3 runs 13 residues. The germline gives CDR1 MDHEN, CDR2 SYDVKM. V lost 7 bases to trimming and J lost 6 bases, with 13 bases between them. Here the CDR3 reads CASIKSLFQPQHF. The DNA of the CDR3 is TGTGCCAGCATAAAATCCCTATTTCAGCCCCAGCATTTT.

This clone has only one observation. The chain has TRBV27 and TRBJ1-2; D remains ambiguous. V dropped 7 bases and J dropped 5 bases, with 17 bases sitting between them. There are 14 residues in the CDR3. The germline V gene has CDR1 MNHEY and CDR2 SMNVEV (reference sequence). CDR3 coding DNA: TGTGCCAGCACCCTTCCGGGGTGTAGGTATGGCTACACCTTC. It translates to CASTLPGCRYGYTF.